This passage covers 6 T cell receptor beta chains from one sample sequenced in a study of CD8+ T cells in alopecia areata. Sequencing relied on a cDNA template that was reverse transcribed from extracted RNA. Some clones are missing from TCRdb's copy, which holds only in-frame ones; the method was immunoSEQ multiplex PCR. In the table there are some 120,000 clones, under 65% of which are singletons. Sample treatment: oral pan-JAK inhibitor, 5-10 mg twice daily. The specimen comprised CD4+ T cells sorted from blood, sampled at week 4, from a patient treated with tofacitinib. The receptor set was obtained from a human donor with alopecia areata.

The CDR3 loop is CACMREVSGELFF. The CDR3, as DNA: TGTGCCTGTATGCGGGAGGTGTCCGGGGAGCTGTTTTTT. V and J are TRBV30 and TRBJ2-2; the match to TRBD2 covers 8 bases. Per the germline V gene, CDR1 is GTSNPN and CDR2 is SVGIG (reference sequence). Unmatched junction bases numbered 6, after V lost 6 bases and J lost 6 bases. The CDR3 sequence is 13 residues long.

The chain couples TRBV6-6 to TRBJ1-1; D remains ambiguous. V lost 6 bases and J 2 bases, leaving 13 bases between the germline ends. The V gene's germline CDR1 is MNHNY and CDR2 SVGAGI (reference sequence). CDR3 length equals 14 residues. The CDR3 coding sequence is TGTGCCAGCAGCCTACTCCGGGGTAACACTGAAGCTTTCTTT. Translating gives CASSLLRGNTEAFF.

DNA for the CDR3: TGTGCCAGCACCCCAGTGGAGAGGGGGCCGGCCAAAAACATTCAGTACTTC. Encoded protein: CASTPVERGPAKNIQYF. This chain uses TRBV9 with TRBJ2-4; 7 bases align to TRBD1. The germline CDR1 and CDR2 sequences are SGDLS and YYNGEE. The junction had 13 bases not matched to a gene; V was cut back by 6 bases and J by 1 base. The CDR3 runs 17 residues.

The V gene is TRBV9, the J gene TRBJ1-2; maybe TRBD1 (5 bases). CDR1 SGDLS and CDR2 YYNGEE come from the germline V gene. CDR3 length: 17 amino acids. The V end was cut by 3 bases, the J end by 2 bases, with 20 bases between. The CDR3 protein is CASSERVSGVGNYGYTF. CDR3 bases: TGTGCCAGCAGCGAGAGGGTATCGGGGGTAGGAAACTATGGCTACACCTTC.

This clone was counted only a few times. V is TRBV4-1 and J is TRBJ2-2, with D uncertain. Deletions cut 3 bases from V and 7 bases from J, with 3 bases between. The CDR3 runs 11 residues. Germline V lookup: CDR1 MGHRA, CDR2 YSYEKL. CDR3 sequence: CASSQNGELFF. The CDR3 DNA follows: TGCGCCAGCAGCCAGAACGGGGAGCTGTTTTTT.

The chain links TRBV30 to TRBJ2-1; D is possibly TRBD2 (5 bases). CDR3 size: 11 residues. Germline loops: CDR1 GTSNPN, CDR2 SVGIG (reference sequence). V lost 1 base, J lost 7 bases, and 5 bases lay in between. The CDR3: CAWSGENEQFF. The CDR3 DNA follows: TGTGCCTGGAGTGGGGAGAATGAGCAGTTCTTC.